These 18 T cell receptor beta chains were all obtained from the same sample, sequenced in a study of CD8 T cells in Susac syndrome. Reverse transcription of about 0.5 to 1 ug RNA was carried out with random hexamers. In TCRdb, the immunoSEQ multiplex PCR reads were re-called with MiXCR into one record per CDR3 protein. The sample lists 70,000 to 100,000 distinct CDR3 sequences, 80% to 95% occurring once. Sequences were obtained from CD8+ T cells from PBMCs. The receptors here all came from a human donor in good health.

The gene calls are TRBV4-2 and TRBJ2-7; TRBD2 agrees at 8 bases. The ends lost 2 bases at V and 6 bases at J; junction bases unmatched: 12. Germline values: CDR1 LGHNA, CDR2 YNFKEQ. The CDR3 spans 16 residues. The CDR3 nucleotides are TGTGCCAGCAGCCAAATCTCTCCCGGAACTAGCGGCGAGCAGTACTTC. Protein: CASSQISPGTSGEQYF.

The chain couples TRBV6-2 or TRBV6-3 to TRBJ2-7; TRBD1 or TRBD2 may be the D gene (5 bases each). CDR1 and CDR2 (germline): MNHEY, SVGEGT. The CDR3 is 18 amino acids. V shed 5 bases and J shed 2 bases, with 25 bases lying between them. CDR3 sequence: CASSNLLPTIEGTYEQYF. CDR3 in DNA: TGTGCCAGCAGTAATCTTCTTCCTACGATTGAGGGGACCTACGAGCAGTACTTC.

The rearrangement joins TRBV2 to TRBJ1-2; 8 bases map to TRBD1. The CDR3 totals 15 residues. Germline lookup yields CDR1 SNHLY and CDR2 FYNNEI. V lost 3 bases, J lost 3 bases, and 6 bases stayed unmatched. The CDR3 loop is CASSDSGGQDYGYTF. CDR3 nucleotide sequence: TGTGCCAGCAGTGACTCGGGGGGACAGGACTATGGCTACACCTTC.

The gene calls are TRBV7-9 and TRBJ2-3; possibly TRBD2 for D (5 bases). The CDR3 contains 16 residues. Deletions cut 1 base from V and 2 bases from J, with 13 bases between. CDR1 SEHNR and CDR2 FQNEAQ come from the germline V gene (reference sequence). Here the CDR3 reads CASSLGFALATDTQYF. In nucleotides, the CDR3 is TGTGCCAGCAGCTTAGGTTTCGCTCTAGCCACAGATACGCAGTATTTT.

The chain uses TRBV4-1 and TRBJ2-3, with a tentative D call TRBD2 (6 bases). Germline V gene sequence: CDR1 MGHRA, CDR2 YSYEKL. Deletions cut 1 base from V and 1 base from J, with 12 bases between. The CDR3 has 16 residues. The CDR3 here is CASSQVWGLGTDTQYF. As DNA, the CDR3 is TGCGCCAGCAGCCAAGTTTGGGGACTGGGCACAGATACGCAGTATTTT.

The chain links TRBV5-1 to TRBJ1-2; possible D gene TRBD1, 5 bases. Trimming left V 4 bases short and J 2 bases short, with 15 bases between. The germline CDR1 and CDR2 sequences are SGHRS and YFSETQ. CDR3 length equals 15 residues. As DNA, the CDR3 is TGCGCCAGCAGCGTCCGACAGACTATGAACTATGGCTACACCTTC. It yields the protein CASSVRQTMNYGYTF.

This chain joins TRBV9 and TRBJ1-1; D not certain. The CDR3 sequence is 13 residues long. Germline assignment: CDR1 SGDLS and CDR2 YYNGEE. V gave up 1 base and J gave up 4 bases, with 8 bases separating them. The CDR3 protein is CASSVTEGTEAFF. CDR3 bases: TGTGCCAGCAGCGTAACTGAGGGCACTGAAGCTTTCTTT.

The rearrangement uses TRBV18 and TRBJ2-4; D not resolved. The V gene lost 3 bases and the J gene lost 4 bases, with 10 bases spanning the gap. Germline CDR1 is KGHSH and CDR2 is LQKENI. The CDR3 has 14 amino acids. CDR3 residues: CASSPPGQKNIQYF. In nucleotides, the CDR3 is TGTGCCAGCTCACCCCCCGGGCAGAAAAACATTCAGTACTTC. The full variable domain, rest sourced from reference TRBV18 and TRBJ2-4, is NAGVMQNPRHLVRRRGQEARLRCSPMKGHSHVYWYRQLPEEGLKFMVYLQKENIIDESGMPKERFSAEFPKEGPSILRIQQVVRGDSAAYFCASSPPGQKNIQYFGAGTRLSVL.

The chain couples TRBV19 to TRBJ1-1, with D possibly TRBD1 on 5 matching bases. The CDR3 spans 14 residues. CDR1 and CDR2 from the germline V gene are LNHDA and SQIVND (reference sequence). CDR3 coding DNA: TGTGTCATCATTGCTGAGGGGTTGAACACTGAAGCTTTCTTT. This translates into CVIIAEGLNTEAFF.

The gene calls are TRBV6-5 and TRBJ2-2; tentatively, D is TRBD1 (5 bases). This CDR3 comprises 17 residues. Germline CDR1 MNHEY, CDR2 SVGAGI. The germline V and J ends were trimmed by 0 bases and 4 bases, with 15 bases remaining between them. The CDR3 here is CASSYSLGRAFTGELFF. The CDR3 nucleotides read TGTGCCAGCAGTTACTCGTTGGGCAGGGCCTTCACCGGGGAGCTGTTTTTT.

This clonotype was recorded only once. CDR3 sequence reads: CASSSPGAGELFF. As DNA, the CDR3 is TGTGCCAGCAGCTCCCCAGGGGCCGGGGAGCTGTTTTTT. The V call is TRBV27, the J call TRBJ2-2; TRBD1 might be the D (6 bases). Trimming took off 6 bases at V and 6 bases at J, with 11 bases between the two ends. Germline lookup yields CDR1 MNHEY and CDR2 SMNVEV (reference sequence). This CDR3 contains 13 residues.

The chain recombines TRBV19 with TRBJ1-2, with D perhaps matching TRBD1 (5 bases). Germline V gene lookup returns CDR1 LNHDA and CDR2 SQIVND (reference sequence). Trimming removed 7 bases at V and 6 bases at J, with 12 bases between. The CDR3 spans 12 residues. CDR3 sequence: CASNGGSNGYTF. Here the CDR3 DNA reads TGTGCCAGTAACGGGGGATCAAATGGCTACACCTTC.

The chain joins TRBV4-1 to TRBJ1-2; D is unresolved. Per germline, CDR1 MGHRA and CDR2 YSYEKL. The germline V and J ends were trimmed by 0 bases and 3 bases, with 14 bases remaining between them. The CDR3 totals 16 residues. The CDR3, as DNA: TGCGCCAGCAGCCAAGATCGTGGAACCCAGGACTATGGCTACACCTTC. This encodes CASSQDRGTQDYGYTF.

V gene TRBV12-5 combines with J gene TRBJ2-3; the match to TRBD2 covers 8 bases. The CDR3 spans 16 residues. V shed 0 bases and J 2 bases; nucleotides not matched to a gene: 4. Germline V gives CDR1 LGHNT, CDR2 FRNRAP. In nucleotides, the CDR3 is TGTGCTAGTGGTTTGGTATCGGGGGGGCCCACAGATACGCAGTATTTT. Translation: CASGLVSGGPTDTQYF.

The rearrangement joins TRBV29-1 to TRBJ1-1; D unresolved. The CDR3 sequence is 11 residues long. CDR1 and CDR2 (germline): SQVTM, ANQGSEA. Trimming shortened V by 6 bases and J by 2 bases, and 7 bases separated the two germline ends. The CDR3 bases are TGCAGCGTCCTCCTTAACACTGAAGCTTTCTTT. Translation gives CSVLLNTEAFF.

The rearrangement uses TRBV2 and TRBJ2-5; 12 bases fit TRBD2. CDR3 size: 15 residues. Germline lookup yields CDR1 SNHLY and CDR2 FYNNEI. V shed 7 bases, J shed 5 bases, and the junction held 8 bases outside the gene matches. Here the CDR3 reads CASTPLAGGLETQYF. CDR3 in DNA: TGTGCCAGCACCCCTCTAGCGGGGGGGCTGGAGACCCAGTACTTC. Variable domain in full (rest from reference TRBV2 and TRBJ2-5): EPEVTQTPSHQVTQMGQEVILRCVPISNHLYFYWYRQILGQKVEFLVSFYNNEISEKSEIFDDQFSVERPDGSNFTLKIRSTKLEDSAMYFCASTPLAGGLETQYFGPGTRLLVL.

The chain combines TRBV7-2 with TRBJ2-7; D perhaps matches TRBD1 (5 bases). Germline assignment: CDR1 SGHTA and CDR2 FQGNSA. The ends were cut back, 1 base at V and 3 bases at J, with 10 bases in the middle. This CDR3 is built from 14 residues. CDR3: CASSLGTPLYEQYF. CDR3 sequence (DNA): TGTGCCAGCAGCTTAGGGACACCCCTCTACGAGCAGTACTTC.

This clonotype appeared once. The chain couples TRBV5-6 to TRBJ2-1, with 9 bases matching TRBD1. The CDR3 spans 15 residues. V lost 4 bases to trimming and J lost 8 bases; unmatched junction nucleotides: 10. The germline V gene has CDR1 SGHDT and CDR2 YYEEEE. This CDR3 is CASSTGTGPMDEQFF. CDR3 nucleotide sequence: TGTGCCAGCAGCACCGGGACAGGGCCGATGGATGAGCAGTTCTTC.